The 9 T cell receptor beta chains given below trace back to one sample, sequenced in a study of graft-versus-host responses after intestinal transplantation. Processing of graft tissue released intraepithelial and lamina propria lymphocytes. The table came from immunoSEQ multiplex PCR; TCRdb's copy has only in-frame clones and leaves some out. The profile shows roughly 9,600 clones, about 75% of them singletons. The specimen comprised ileum tissue, sampled about 430 days after intestinal transplantation. The source is a human patient who received an intestinal transplant, so some T cells may come from the graft donor.

V and J are TRBV30 and TRBJ2-2; TRBD1 agrees at 8 bases. The germline V gene encodes CDR1 GTSNPN and CDR2 SVGIG (reference sequence). This CDR3 is built from 19 residues. After removal of 0 bases from V and 3 bases from J, the junction contained 15 bases not matched to a gene. This CDR3 is CAWSVKIGQGLGHTGELFF. The CDR3 DNA is TGTGCCTGGAGTGTAAAGATAGGACAGGGTTTAGGTCACACCGGGGAGCTGTTTTTT.

This clone occurred once. The rearrangement uses TRBV5-6 and TRBJ2-3; 9 bases are a match to TRBD2. V trimming: 0 bases; J trimming: 2 bases; junction bases outside the gene matches: 4. Germline values: CDR1 SGHDT, CDR2 YYEEEE. CDR3 size: 16 residues. CDR3 nucleotides: TGTGCCAGCAGCTTGGGGCTAGCGGGGTACACAGATACGCAGTATTTT. Translated: CASSLGLAGYTDTQYF.

This chain connects TRBV27 to TRBJ1-6; possibly TRBD1 for D (6 bases). The CDR3 is made up of 15 amino acids. The V end was cut by 4 bases, the J end by 6 bases, with 13 bases between. The germline V gene has CDR1 MNHEY and CDR2 SMNVEV (reference sequence). The CDR3 protein is CASSSGQLLNSPLHF. The CDR3 DNA reads TGTGCCAGCAGTTCCGGACAGCTACTTAATTCACCCCTCCACTTT.

V usage is TRBV14 and J usage is TRBJ1-4; D is undetermined. The germline gives CDR1 SGHDN, CDR2 FVKESK. V lost 4 bases and J lost 2, with 11 bases in between. CDR3 length: 15 residues. In DNA form, the CDR3 reads TGTGCCAGCAGCCGAGGACCGGACACTAATGAAAAACTGTTTTTT. Encoded protein: CASSRGPDTNEKLFF.

The chain has TRBV2 and TRBJ2-7, with a weak D call TRBD2 (6 bases). V was trimmed by 1 base and J by 6 bases, leaving 10 bases between them. There are 13 residues in the CDR3. The V gene's germline CDR1 is SNHLY and CDR2 FYNNEI. The CDR3 DNA follows: TGTGCCAGCAGTGAAGGCGGGGTTCGCGAGCAGTACTTC. This gives the protein CASSEGGVREQYF.

DNA of the CDR3: TGTGCCAGCAGCTTAATACAGGAAGCTTTCTTT. It yields the protein CASSLIQEAFF. The chain carries TRBV7-9 and TRBJ1-1; no reliable D call. Germline V gene data show CDR1 as SEHNR and CDR2 as FQNEAQ (reference sequence). The CDR3 length is 11 residues. Between the trimmed V and J ends, which lost 2 bases and 8 bases, there was a span of 6 bases.

The chain joins TRBV27 to TRBJ2-7; D unresolved. Trimming stripped 8 bases from V and 6 bases from J, with 8 bases between. The germline V gene has CDR1 MNHEY and CDR2 SMNVEV (reference sequence). The CDR3 extends over 10 amino acids. The CDR3 DNA reads as TGTGCCAGCTCCCCAGGCGAGCAGTACTTC. Its translation is CASSPGEQYF.

The chain uses TRBV6-6 and TRBJ2-7, with 9 bases identical to TRBD1. With 2 bases clipped from V and 4 bases from J, the junction kept 0 bases outside the gene matches. Germline assignment: CDR1 MNHNY and CDR2 SVGAGI (reference sequence). This CDR3 contains 13 residues. CDR3 DNA sequence: TGTGCCAGCAGTTACGGGACAGGGTACGAGCAGTACTTC. It is translated as CASSYGTGYEQYF.

The rearrangement uses TRBV7-8 and TRBJ1-2; weak D call: TRBD1 (5 bases). CDR3 length: 12 residues. The V gene lost 3 bases and the J gene lost 10 bases, with 12 bases spanning the gap. Germline CDR1 reads SGHVS; CDR2 reads FQNEAQ. CDR3 DNA sequence: TGTGCCAGCAGCTTGGGGGTCCTAGACTACACCTTC. This codes for CASSLGVLDYTF.